The 29 T cell receptor beta chains given below trace back to one sample, sequenced in a study of blood T cell repertoires in COVID-19. The method was immunoSEQ multiplex PCR; TCRdb's version includes in-frame clones alone and lacks a portion of them. The sample has about 210,000 clones; around 80% are singletons. The sequenced sample consisted of peripheral blood. The receptors originated from a man aged 45-60 years with active or convalescent COVID-19.

The chain recombines TRBV24-1 with TRBJ2-1; TRBD2 agrees at 13 bases. CDR1 is KGHDR, CDR2 SFDVKD, per germline. J was trimmed by 1 base and V by 4 bases; bases with no gene match: 9. This CDR3 region has 19 residues. In DNA form, the CDR3 reads TGTGCCACCAGTGACTTGGGACTAGCGGGAACGGGTTCCTACAATGAGCAGTTCTTC. Protein sequence: CATSDLGLAGTGSYNEQFF.

The V call is TRBV19, the J call TRBJ1-2, with D possibly TRBD1 on 5 matching bases. With 7 bases removed from V and 8 bases from J, the gap between germline ends came to 20 bases. Per germline, CDR1 LNHDA and CDR2 SQIVND (reference sequence). CDR3 length equals 14 residues. The CDR3 spells CASINTGSILGYTF. The CDR3 nucleotides are TGTGCCAGTATCAATACAGGTTCCATCCTCGGCTACACCTTC.

This rearrangement joins TRBV29-1 to TRBJ2-7; TRBD2 agrees at 13 bases. The trim removed 5 bases at V and 1 base at J, leaving 8 bases unmatched. Germline V CDR1 and CDR2: SQVTM, ANQGSEA. The CDR3 consists of 16 residues. In nucleotides, the CDR3 is TGCAGCGTTAGGACTAGCGGGGGCGCTTCTTCCTACGAGCAGTACTTC. Its protein is CSVRTSGGASSYEQYF.

This rearrangement joins TRBV7-9 to TRBJ2-1; 8 bases agree with TRBD2. V dropped 1 base and J dropped 7; count of bases not matched to a gene: 9. The V gene's germline CDR1 is SEHNR and CDR2 FQNEAQ (reference sequence). The CDR3 is 16 amino acids. The CDR3 region is CASSLGGGMVWNEQFF. The CDR3 coding sequence is TGTGCCAGCAGCTTAGGCGGGGGGATGGTGTGGAATGAGCAGTTCTTC.

The chain joins TRBV6-2 or TRBV6-3 to TRBJ1-1, with TRBD1 as a possible D gene (5 bases). Germline V gene lookup returns CDR1 MNHEY and CDR2 SVGEGT. With 6 bases removed from V and 4 bases from J, the gap between germline ends came to 15 bases. This CDR3 has 14 amino acids. CDR3 region: CASRPNRIGTEAFF. CDR3 nucleotides: TGTGCCAGCAGGCCTAACAGGATCGGCACTGAAGCTTTCTTT.

The chain carries TRBV19 and TRBJ1-4; 7 nucleotides agree with TRBD1. CDR1 and CDR2 from the germline V gene are LNHDA and SQIVND (reference sequence). The junction had 11 bases not matched to a gene; V was cut back by 4 bases and J by 15 bases. The CDR3 runs to 13 residues. The DNA of the CDR3 is TGTGCCAGTAGTACTCAACGACAGGGAGTGGTGTTTTTT. It specifies CASSTQRQGVVFF.

The chain employs TRBV3-1 (or the pseudogene TRBV3-2) and TRBJ2-1; unclear D gene. Germline V gene lookup returns CDR1 LGHDT and CDR2 YNNKEL (reference sequence). V was cut by 4 bases and J by 7 bases, with 5 bases left in between. The CDR3 loop spans 11 amino acids. CDR3 sequence: CASSPGNEQFF. CDR3 nucleotide sequence: TGTGCCAGCAGCCCCGGGAATGAGCAGTTCTTC.

The chain uses TRBV28 and TRBJ2-3; D is uncertain. CDR3 size: 16 residues. Deletions cut 5 bases from V and 3 bases from J, with 18 bases between. Germline lookup yields CDR1 MDHEN and CDR2 SYDVKM. As DNA, the CDR3 is TGTGCCAGCAGTCCTAATGAGGTTTCGTGGACAGATACGCAGTATTTT. Translation: CASSPNEVSWTDTQYF.

The chain combines TRBV9 with TRBJ1-4; 7 positions match TRBD1. Germline trimming cut 4 bases from V and 3 bases from J; bases unmatched to any gene: 6. The CDR3 is 15 amino acids. The germline CDR1 and CDR2 sequences are SGDLS and YYNGEE. The CDR3 DNA reads as TGTGCCAGCAGCCCCCGACAGGGACCTAATGAAAAACTGTTTTTT. The encoded protein is CASSPRQGPNEKLFF. Combining the CDR3 with reference TRBV9 and TRBJ1-4 gives the whole variable domain DSGVTQTPKHLITATGQRVTLRCSPRSGDLSVYWYQQSLDQGLQFLIQYYNGEERAKGNILERFSAQQFPDLHSELNLSSLELGDSALYFCASSPRQGPNEKLFFGSGTQLSVL.

CDR3 nucleotide sequence: TGTGCCAGTAGTACACCAGGGGTGGCCGGGGAGCTGTTTTTT. Translation gives CASSTPGVAGELFF. The chain is built from TRBV19 and TRBJ2-2, with D maybe TRBD1 (6 bases). Deletions cut 4 bases from V and 6 bases from J, with 12 bases between. The CDR3 loop spans 14 amino acids. CDR1 LNHDA and CDR2 SQIVND come from the germline V gene (reference sequence).

The chain joins TRBV27 to TRBJ2-7; 9 positions agree with TRBD2. The V gene end was trimmed by 5 bases and the J gene end by 2 bases; junction bases not matched to a gene: 7. This CDR3 contains 15 residues. Germline loops: CDR1 MNHEY, CDR2 SMNVEV (reference sequence). Here the CDR3 DNA reads TGTGCCAGCAGTCTCGGGGCGGGGGGGGCCTACGAGCAGTACTTC. Protein: CASSLGAGGAYEQYF.

The V call is TRBV20-1, the J call TRBJ2-1; the D is unclear. The CDR3 covers 11 residues. Germline assignment: CDR1 DFQATT and CDR2 SNEGSKA (reference sequence). The V end lost 5 bases, the J end lost 3 bases, and 5 bases lay between the germline ends. CDR3 bases: TGCAGTGCTCCAGGCTACAATGAGCAGTTCTTC. Translating it yields CSAPGYNEQFF.

Of note for this clone: Relative to the germline gene, one junction end is altered; a read error may explain this. The chain joins TRBV2 to TRBJ2-7; 8 nucleotides match TRBD1. The germline gives CDR1 SNHLY, CDR2 FYNNEI. The CDR3 is 11 amino acids. The CDR3 protein is CASSVLDREHF. The DNA for the CDR3 is TGTGCCAGCAGTGTATTGGACAGGGAACACTTC. Using reference TRBV2 and TRBJ2-7 for the parts outside the CDR3, the full variable domain is EPEVTQTPSHQVTQMGQEVILRCVPISNHLYFYWYRQILGQKVEFLVSFYNNEISEKSEIFDDQFSVERPDGSNFTLKIRSTKLEDSAMYFCASSVLDREHFGPGTRLTVT.

The rearrangement joins TRBV27 to TRBJ2-3, with 9 bases fitting TRBD1. In germline, CDR1 is MNHEY, CDR2 SMNVEV (reference sequence). CDR3 length: 14 amino acids. The V segment lost 7 bases and the J segment 4 bases; nucleotides outside the gene matches: 6. The CDR3 region is CASMGQGPPDTQYF. The CDR3 DNA sequence: TGTGCCAGCATGGGACAGGGACCCCCAGATACGCAGTATTTT.

The rearrangement joins TRBV7-3 to TRBJ2-2; D is perhaps TRBD2 (5 bases). Trimming took 0 bases from V and 5 from J, leaving 25 bases between them. The germline V gene encodes CDR1 SGHTA and CDR2 FQGTGA. The CDR3 contains 20 residues. The CDR3 nucleotides are TGTGCCAGCAGCTTAACGCCCGGGGAACCACTCCGCTACTCTACCGGGGAGCTGTTTTTT. Translated: CASSLTPGEPLRYSTGELFF.

V usage is TRBV5-1 and J usage is TRBJ1-2; 10 nucleotides match TRBD1. Per germline, CDR1 SGHRS and CDR2 YFSETQ. This CDR3 has 14 amino acids. Trimming at V came to 4 bases and at J to 2 bases, leaving 2 bases not matched to a gene. For the CDR3, the DNA is TGCGCCAGCAGCAGGGGACAGGGGAACTATGGCTACACCTTC. Translated: CASSRGQGNYGYTF.

This clone has only one observation. The chain combines TRBV20-1 with TRBJ1-1; D may be TRBD1 (6 bases). Germline V gene data show CDR1 as DFQATT and CDR2 as SNEGSKA (reference sequence). The CDR3 length is 11 residues. V was trimmed by 6 bases and J by 1 base, leaving 6 bases between them. The CDR3: CSAQGNTEAFF. The CDR3 coding sequence is TGCAGTGCACAGGGGAACACTGAAGCTTTCTTT.

This chain joins TRBV5-6 and TRBJ1-6, with 9 bases aligning to TRBD1. The germline V gene has CDR1 SGHDT and CDR2 YYEEEE. CDR3 length: 16 amino acids. V was clipped by 3 bases and J by 7 bases; unmatched bases: 8. This CDR3 is CASSSGQGRWNSPLHF. CDR3 nucleotides: TGTGCCAGCAGCTCGGGACAGGGAAGGTGGAATTCACCCCTCCACTTT.

The rearrangement joins TRBV9 to TRBJ1-2, with a tentative D call TRBD1 (5 bases). CDR1 SGDLS and CDR2 YYNGEE come from the germline V gene. Trimming took off 8 bases at V and 7 bases at J, with 15 bases between the two ends. The CDR3 covers 12 residues. CDR3 coding DNA: TGTGCCAGTTACACTGCGACAGCTGGCTACACCTTC. Protein product: CASYTATAGYTF.

The chain joins TRBV28 to TRBJ1-2, with D maybe TRBD1 (6 bases). V was pared by 7 bases and J by 3 bases, with 15 bases between. The CDR3 has 14 amino acids. CDR1 MDHEN and CDR2 SYDVKM come from the germline V gene. CDR3 nucleotide sequence: TGTGCCAGCACCTCATCAGGGGCTTACTATGGCTACACCTTC. Encoded protein: CASTSSGAYYGYTF.

This rearrangement joins TRBV10-2 to TRBJ2-1; a weak D match, TRBD2 (6 bases). This CDR3 comprises 14 residues. V shed 7 bases and J shed 0 bases, with 10 bases lying between them. In germline, CDR1 is WSHSY, CDR2 SAAADI. The CDR3 spells CASNDGGSYNEQFF. CDR3 bases: TGCGCCAGCAATGACGGGGGCTCCTACAATGAGCAGTTCTTC.

The chain's CDR3 is CASSLSGTAASGANVLTF. Written as DNA, the CDR3 is TGCGCCAGCAGCTTATCCGGGACAGCCGCCTCTGGGGCCAACGTCCTGACTTTC. The chain employs TRBV5-1 and TRBJ2-6; 7 bases are shared with TRBD1. The V gene end was trimmed by 2 bases and the J gene end by 0 bases; junction bases not matched to a gene: 8. CDR3 length equals 18 residues. Germline V lookup: CDR1 SGHRS, CDR2 YFSETQ.

This sequence joins TRBV5-4 and TRBJ2-5; TRBD1 might be the D (6 bases). Between the trimmed V and J ends, which lost 5 bases and 6 bases, there was a span of 11 bases. Germline V gives CDR1 SGHNT, CDR2 YYREEE (reference sequence). The CDR3 sequence is 12 residues long. This CDR3 reads CASSLQGQTQYF. CDR3 bases: TGTGCCAGCAGTCTACAGGGCCAGACCCAGTACTTC.

This chain connects TRBV19 to TRBJ1-4; 7 bases are a match to TRBD1. Germline CDR1 reads LNHDA; CDR2 reads SQIVND (reference sequence). V was clipped by 1 base and J by 10 bases; unmatched bases: 6. This CDR3 comprises 14 residues. DNA of the CDR3: TGTGCCAGTAGTATAGGTGACAGGGACGCAAAACTGTTTTTT. Translating gives CASSIGDRDAKLFF. The whole variable domain, remainder taken from reference TRBV19 and TRBJ1-4, is DGGITQSPKYLFRKEGQNVTLSCEQNLNHDAMYWYRQDPGQGLRLIYYSQIVNDFQKGDIAEGYSVSREKKESFPLTVTSAQKNPTAFYLCASSIGDRDAKLFFGSGTQLSVL.

This chain joins TRBV2 and TRBJ2-5; TRBD1 agrees at 7 bases. The CDR3 has 14 residues. Germline V gene sequence: CDR1 SNHLY, CDR2 FYNNEI. V was pared by 9 bases and J by 3 bases, with 10 bases of the junction left unmatched. The CDR3 DNA sequence: TGTGCCAGTGAGAGGGGGCACACTGAAGAGACCCAGTACTTC. Translating gives CASERGHTEETQYF. Drawing the rest from reference TRBV2 and TRBJ2-5, the complete variable domain is EPEVTQTPSHQVTQMGQEVILRCVPISNHLYFYWYRQILGQKVEFLVSFYNNEISEKSEIFDDQFSVERPDGSNFTLKIRSTKLEDSAMYFCASERGHTEETQYFGPGTRLLVL.

The genes are TRBV29-1 and TRBJ2-3; possibly TRBD1 for D (5 bases). The V gene lost 4 bases and the J gene lost 4 bases, with 18 bases spanning the gap. Per germline, CDR1 SQVTM and CDR2 ANQGSEA. CDR3 length: 15 amino acids. The CDR3 is CSVGLGRVNSDTQYF. Written as DNA, the CDR3 is TGCAGCGTTGGTCTCGGCAGGGTGAATTCAGATACGCAGTATTTT.

The J gene is TRBJ1-1, the V gene TRBV6-1; 7 nucleotides match TRBD1. Germline-derived CDR1 and CDR2 are MNHNS and SASEGT. Trimming removed 2 bases from V and 7 bases from J; junction bases left unmatched: 7. CDR3 length: 14 amino acids. The CDR3 spells CASSESRWDSEAFF. In DNA, the CDR3 is TGTGCCAGCAGTGAATCCAGGTGGGACAGTGAAGCTTTCTTT.

The chain employs TRBV19 and TRBJ1-4, with 7 bases that match TRBD1. The germline V gene has CDR1 LNHDA and CDR2 SQIVND (reference sequence). V trimming: 5 bases; J trimming: 3 bases; junction bases outside the gene matches: 6. The CDR3 runs to 15 residues. The CDR3 reads CASSSGGTANEKLFF. The CDR3 DNA follows: TGTGCCAGTAGTTCAGGGGGTACTGCTAATGAAAAACTGTTTTTT.

This chain uses TRBV19 with TRBJ1-3, with TRBD1 matching over 7 bases. Germline CDR1 and CDR2: LNHDA and SQIVND (reference sequence). The CDR3 runs to 17 residues. The trim removed 6 bases at V and 0 bases at J, leaving 11 bases unmatched. The CDR3 protein is CASRLRDSLFSGNTIYF. The DNA of the CDR3 is TGTGCCAGTAGACTCCGGGACAGCCTTTTCTCTGGAAACACCATATATTTT.